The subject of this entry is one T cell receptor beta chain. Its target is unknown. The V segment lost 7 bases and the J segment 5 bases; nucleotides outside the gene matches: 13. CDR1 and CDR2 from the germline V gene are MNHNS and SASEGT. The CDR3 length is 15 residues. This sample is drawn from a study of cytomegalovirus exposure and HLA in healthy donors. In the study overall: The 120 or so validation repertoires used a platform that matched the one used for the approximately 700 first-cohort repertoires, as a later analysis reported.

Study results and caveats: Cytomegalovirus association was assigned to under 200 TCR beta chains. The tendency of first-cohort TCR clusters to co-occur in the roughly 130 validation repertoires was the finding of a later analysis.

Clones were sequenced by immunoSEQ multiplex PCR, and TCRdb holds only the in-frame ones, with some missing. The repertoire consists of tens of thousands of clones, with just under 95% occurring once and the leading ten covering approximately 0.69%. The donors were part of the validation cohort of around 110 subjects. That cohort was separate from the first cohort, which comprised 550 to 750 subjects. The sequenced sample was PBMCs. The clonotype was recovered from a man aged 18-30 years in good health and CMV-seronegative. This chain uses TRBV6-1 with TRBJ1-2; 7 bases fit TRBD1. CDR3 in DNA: TGTGCCAGCACCATAAGCCCCAGGGGGGTATATGGCTACACCTTC. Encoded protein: CASTISPRGVYGYTF.